The clone carrying this T cell receptor (beta chain) was seen repeatedly, ten times or more. This entry is derived from a study of blood T cells in healthy people across ages. Through a sample-barcoded 5' primer and a J-beta primer mix, a second PCR was run for roughly 7 to 11 cycles. A single record per CDR3 protein comes from TCRdb applying MiXCR to the 5' RACE reads. The table includes around 1.7 million distinct CDR3 sequences, roughly 30% detected once. V dropped 3 bases and J dropped 6 bases, with 12 bases sitting between them. The CDR3 runs 13 residues. The amount of total RNA extracted per sample was at least 5.5 micrograms.

The sequencing input was blood. This chain joins TRBV12-3 or TRBV12-4 and TRBJ2-7, with TRBD1 as a possible D gene (5 bases). The sequence was obtained from a woman aged 25 to 39 in good health. The CDR3 loop reads CASSFRQGLEQYF. The CDR3 DNA follows: TGTGCCAGCAGTTTTCGGCAGGGCCTCGAGCAGTACTTC.